This T cell receptor beta chain was sequenced during a study of PD-1 blockade in classical Hodgkin lymphoma. Study-wide results and limits: TCR diversity rose significantly by C4D1 in CD4+ but not CD8+ cells.

As regards this clone: The target antigen is unknown.

Sample time point: cycle 4 day 1 (C4D1), after more than five weeks of nivolumab. With no exception, relapse followed autologous stem cell transplantation in all patients, and brentuximab vedotin exposure varied. With magnetic negative selection, CD4+ T cells were purified from PBMCs that had been thawed. Complete response, partial response or progressive disease constituted the best response categories observed. V gave up 2 bases and J gave up 0 bases, with 10 bases separating them. The CDR3 totals 15 residues. The germline CDR1 and CDR2 sequences are LNHNV and YYDKDF (reference sequence). Sequencing was performed with immunoSEQ multiplex PCR; in TCRdb, only in-frame clones are kept and a portion is missing. This table has roughly 13,000 clones, around 83% appearing once.

The input for sequencing was CD4+ T cells from blood, taken before the fourth cycle of nivolumab. The chain is built from TRBV15 and TRBJ1-1; D is unclear. This TCR came from a human donor with classical Hodgkin lymphoma. This chain's CDR3 is CATSRSFLLNTEAFF. For the CDR3, the DNA is TGTGCCACCAGCAGAAGTTTTCTTTTGAACACTGAAGCTTTCTTT.